Presented here are 26 T cell receptor beta chains from one specimen sequenced in a study of shared clonotypes between healthy human individuals. Repertoires were generated with immunoSEQ multiplex PCR, while TCRdb's copy carries only in-frame clones and drops some. The repertoire holds a few million clones, with approximately 92% as singletons. Sequenced sample: naive CD4+ T cells sorted from blood. Subset: CD45RA+ positively selected. These receptor sequences come from a man aged 18 to 29 in good health.

The chain combines TRBV4-1 with TRBJ2-1; 7 bases are a match to TRBD1. The CDR3 has 15 amino acids. Germline CDR1 reads MGHRA; CDR2 reads YSYEKL. Trimming took 2 bases from V and 6 from J; bases not matched to a gene: 7. The CDR3 DNA reads as TGCGCCAGCAGCCAACCGACAGGGAGAGGCAATGAGCAGTTCTTC. It is translated as CASSQPTGRGNEQFF.

Concerning this clone: Other DNA sequences in this specimen translate into the identical CDR3. The V and J genes are TRBV7-9 and TRBJ1-4; TRBD1 matches 9 bases. Trimming cost V 3 bases and J 8 bases; bases outside gene matches: 4. This CDR3 is 14 amino acids long. Germline assignment: CDR1 SEHNR and CDR2 FQNEAQ (reference sequence). This CDR3 reads CASSLGQGEEKLFF. CDR3 nucleotide sequence: TGTGCCAGCAGCTTGGGACAGGGAGAGGAAAAACTGTTTTTT.

As for this clone: Distinct nucleotide sequences in the sample also encode this CDR3. This chain joins TRBV5-1 and TRBJ2-5; a possible D gene is TRBD2 (5 bases). V was clipped by 3 bases and J by 3 bases, with 12 bases between them. The CDR3 extends over 14 amino acids. Per the germline V gene, CDR1 is SGHRS and CDR2 is YFSETQ. CDR3 protein: CASSSGRGKETQYF. Written as DNA, the CDR3 is TGCGCCAGCAGCTCAGGACGGGGAAAAGAGACCCAGTACTTC.

The J gene is TRBJ1-5, the V gene TRBV6-6; TRBD1 matches at 8 bases. Germline values: CDR1 MNHNY, CDR2 SVGAGI (reference sequence). This CDR3 has 15 residues. V dropped 6 bases and J dropped 0; count of bases not matched to a gene: 4. This CDR3 reads CASRLTGDSNQPQHF. For the CDR3, the DNA is TGTGCCAGCAGGCTGACAGGGGATAGCAATCAGCCCCAGCATTTT.

The rearrangement joins TRBV29-1 to TRBJ1-1; maybe TRBD1 (5 bases). Germline V gene lookup returns CDR1 SQVTM and CDR2 ANQGSEA. This CDR3 spans 13 amino acids. V lost 1 base and J 7 bases, leaving 13 bases between the germline ends. The CDR3 bases are TGCAGCGTTGAAGCGCCCACTAGGGGTGAAGCTTTCTTT. This sequence encodes CSVEAPTRGEAFF.

This clone was found a few times. V usage is TRBV6-1 and J usage is TRBJ1-5; weak D call: TRBD1 (5 bases). The ends were cut back, 2 bases at V and 1 base at J, with 9 bases in the middle. This CDR3 contains 15 residues. The germline V gene encodes CDR1 MNHNS and CDR2 SASEGT. Written as DNA, the CDR3 is TGTGCCAGCAGTGAACAGCGGGGGAGCAATCAGCCCCAGCATTTT. Protein product: CASSEQRGSNQPQHF.

The J gene is TRBJ1-1, the V gene TRBV19, with D maybe TRBD1 (6 bases). The CDR3 consists of 16 residues. Trimming removed 6 bases from V and 1 base from J, with 18 bases in between. The germline V gene encodes CDR1 LNHDA and CDR2 SQIVND (reference sequence). CDR3: CASRKEPGQTNTEAFF. CDR3 nucleotide sequence: TGTGCCAGTAGGAAAGAACCGGGACAAACGAACACTGAAGCTTTCTTT.

V and J are TRBV15 and TRBJ1-2; TRBD1 agrees at 11 bases. Trimming cost V 3 bases and J 4 bases; bases outside gene matches: 4. CDR1 is LNHNV and CDR2 is YYDKDF in the germline V gene (reference sequence). The CDR3 has 15 residues. CDR3 residues: CATSSSGQGGYGYTF. DNA for the CDR3: TGTGCCACCAGCAGCTCGGGACAGGGGGGCTATGGCTACACCTTC.

The chain recombines TRBV10-3 with TRBJ1-1; D gene uncertain. Germline CDR1 reads ENHRY; CDR2 reads SYGVKD. Trimming stripped 11 bases from V and 4 bases from J, with 20 bases between. The CDR3 loop spans 14 amino acids. CDR3 coding DNA: TGTGCCGCCAGGTCCAGTGGGTTGGGCACTGAAGCTTTCTTT. Translating gives CAARSSGLGTEAFF.

V gene TRBV11-2 combines with J gene TRBJ1-4, with D uncertain. The germline gives CDR1 SGHAT, CDR2 FQNNGV. Trimming stripped 1 base from V and 0 bases from J, with 15 bases between. There are 18 residues in the CDR3. The CDR3 region is CASSLAGGWEATNEKLFF. DNA for the CDR3: TGTGCCAGCAGCTTAGCTGGTGGGTGGGAAGCAACTAATGAAAAACTGTTTTTT.

This chain joins TRBV6-6 and TRBJ1-5, with D uncertain. V lost 2 bases to trimming and J lost 4 bases, with 12 bases between them. Looked up from germline, CDR1 is MNHNY and CDR2 is SVGAGI (reference sequence). The CDR3 is made up of 15 amino acids. The CDR3 protein is CASSYAPGGNQPQHF. CDR3 nucleotides: TGTGCCAGCAGTTACGCCCCGGGTGGAAATCAGCCCCAGCATTTT.

This chain links TRBV5-1 with TRBJ2-3, with D perhaps assigned TRBD1 or TRBD2 (6 bases each). CDR3 length: 14 amino acids. Looked up from germline, CDR1 is SGHRS and CDR2 is YFSETQ. V was shortened by 4 bases and J by 6 bases, with 15 bases between the two germline ends. CDR3 sequence reads: CASSLTGARDTQYF. The CDR3, as DNA: TGCGCCAGCAGCCTCACGGGGGCGCGGGATACGCAGTATTTT.

For this clone: Other DNA sequences in this sample translate to the same CDR3. The V and J genes are TRBV5-1 and TRBJ2-5, with 11 bases that match TRBD1. The CDR3 spans 14 residues. Germline values: CDR1 SGHRS, CDR2 YFSETQ. V shed 4 bases and J 6 bases; nucleotides not matched to a gene: 5. CDR3 protein: CASSPGTGGQTQYF. The CDR3 nucleotides are TGCGCCAGCAGCCCCGGGACAGGGGGACAGACCCAGTACTTC.

This sequence joins TRBV7-9 and TRBJ2-1, with D possibly being TRBD1 (6 bases). The CDR3 covers 13 residues. Trimming removed 8 bases from V and 4 bases from J, with 12 bases in between. From germline, CDR1 is SEHNR and CDR2 FQNEAQ (reference sequence). The CDR3 loop reads CASHEGVYNEQFF. The CDR3 DNA reads TGTGCCAGCCATGAGGGGGTGTACAATGAGCAGTTCTTC.

The V call is TRBV10-3, the J call TRBJ2-1; D is unclear. This CDR3 spans 13 amino acids. Trimming stripped 8 bases from V and 0 bases from J, with 8 bases between. Germline CDR1 is ENHRY and CDR2 is SYGVKD. This CDR3 is CAIGWGSYNEQFF. The CDR3, as DNA: TGTGCCATCGGATGGGGCTCCTACAATGAGCAGTTCTTC.

Comment on this clone: Other DNA sequences within the sample encode an identical CDR3. The chain links TRBV7-9 to TRBJ2-7; either TRBD1 or TRBD2 may supply D (5 bases each). The V end lost 1 base, the J end lost 5 bases, and 9 bases lay between the germline ends. The CDR3 is 13 amino acids. CDR1 SEHNR and CDR2 FQNEAQ come from the germline V gene (reference sequence). This chain's CDR3 is CASSLGGAHEQYF. The CDR3 region has the DNA TGTGCCAGCAGCTTAGGAGGGGCCCACGAGCAGTACTTC.

The genes are TRBV6-6 and TRBJ2-1, with a tentative D call TRBD2 (6 bases). Germline assignment: CDR1 MNHNY and CDR2 SVGAGI (reference sequence). This CDR3 contains 16 residues. The ends were cut back, 8 bases at V and 6 bases at J, with 23 bases in the middle. The CDR3 nucleotides are TGTGCCAGCTCCCCGGGAGAGGGCCTGGGGGGCAATGAGCAGTTCTTC. Translated: CASSPGEGLGGNEQFF.

This chain links TRBV10-3 with TRBJ1-1; D perhaps matches TRBD1 (5 bases). CDR1 is ENHRY and CDR2 is SYGVKD in the germline V gene. The CDR3 runs to 14 residues. Trimming left V 4 bases short and J 3 bases short, with 12 bases between. Here the CDR3 reads CAISVAGGDTEAFF. CDR3 bases: TGTGCCATCAGTGTAGCTGGGGGAGACACTGAAGCTTTCTTT.

The chain joins TRBV6-5 to TRBJ2-3, with D hard to call. This CDR3 spans 14 amino acids. V was pared by 7 bases and J by 5 bases, with 16 bases between. CDR1 MNHEY and CDR2 SVGAGI come from the germline V gene. The CDR3 DNA reads as TGTGCCAGCAAATATGGGAAAAGGGAAGATACGCAGTATTTT. Amino acid sequence: CASKYGKREDTQYF.

The chain recombines TRBV30 with TRBJ1-2, with TRBD1 as a possible D gene (5 bases). Trimming took off 0 bases at V and 6 bases at J, with 11 bases between the two ends. This CDR3 has 13 amino acids. The germline V gene encodes CDR1 GTSNPN and CDR2 SVGIG (reference sequence). CDR3: CAWSVRGIDGYTF. CDR3 coding DNA: TGTGCCTGGAGTGTGAGGGGTATTGATGGCTACACCTTC.

V gene TRBV6-1 combines with J gene TRBJ1-2; TRBD1 might be the D (5 bases). There are 13 residues in the CDR3. The germline V gene has CDR1 MNHNS and CDR2 SASEGT. V was shortened by 5 bases and J by 3 bases, with 10 bases between the two germline ends. Here the CDR3 reads CASSLGAHYGYTF. The CDR3 region has the DNA TGTGCCAGCAGTCTCGGGGCGCACTATGGCTACACCTTC.

Only one count was recorded for this clone. The CDR3 here is CASSPMTGPHNSPLHF. Written as DNA, the CDR3 is TGTGCCAGCAGCCCCATGACGGGACCTCATAATTCACCCCTCCACTTT. The V gene is TRBV27, the J gene TRBJ1-6; possible D gene TRBD1, 5 bases. V lost 6 bases and J lost 5, with 17 bases in between. The length of the CDR3 is 16 residues. From germline, CDR1 is MNHEY and CDR2 SMNVEV (reference sequence).

The chain has TRBV6-5 and TRBJ1-5; 10 bases are shared with TRBD1. The CDR3 is 16 amino acids. Per the germline V gene, CDR1 is MNHEY and CDR2 is SVGAGI. V gave up 4 bases and J gave up 7 bases; unmatched junction bases: 10. CDR3 bases: TGTGCCAGCAGTTCCCATGTCCCGGGACAGGGGCAGCCCCAGCATTTT. As protein: CASSSHVPGQGQPQHF.

J is TRBJ1-5 and V is TRBV18, with TRBD1 matching 10 bases. Trimming at V came to 4 bases and at J to 8 bases, leaving 5 bases not matched to a gene. This CDR3 contains 14 residues. Germline V gene sequence: CDR1 KGHSH, CDR2 LQKENI. As DNA, the CDR3 is TGTGCCAGCTCACTGACAGGGGGCTTCGAGCCCCAGCATTTT. Translating gives CASSLTGGFEPQHF.

V gene TRBV6-1 combines with J gene TRBJ1-4; 8 nucleotides match TRBD1. V lost 7 bases to trimming and J lost 8 bases; unmatched junction nucleotides: 6. The CDR3 sequence is 13 residues long. Looked up from germline, CDR1 is MNHNS and CDR2 is SASEGT. CDR3 coding DNA: TGTGCCAGCACTCGGACAGGGTGGGAAAAACTGTTTTTT. Translated, it gives CASTRTGWEKLFF.

This clone showed up just a few times. This sample also contains other DNA sequences that code for the same CDR3. The gene calls are TRBV7-9 and TRBJ2-5, with TRBD2 matching 8 bases. Germline CDR1 SEHNR, CDR2 FQNEAQ (reference sequence). The ends lost 3 bases at V and 1 base at J; junction bases unmatched: 1. The CDR3 has 14 amino acids. In DNA, the CDR3 is TGTGCCAGCAGCTTCACTAGCGGCCAAGAGACCCAGTACTTC. Translated: CASSFTSGQETQYF.